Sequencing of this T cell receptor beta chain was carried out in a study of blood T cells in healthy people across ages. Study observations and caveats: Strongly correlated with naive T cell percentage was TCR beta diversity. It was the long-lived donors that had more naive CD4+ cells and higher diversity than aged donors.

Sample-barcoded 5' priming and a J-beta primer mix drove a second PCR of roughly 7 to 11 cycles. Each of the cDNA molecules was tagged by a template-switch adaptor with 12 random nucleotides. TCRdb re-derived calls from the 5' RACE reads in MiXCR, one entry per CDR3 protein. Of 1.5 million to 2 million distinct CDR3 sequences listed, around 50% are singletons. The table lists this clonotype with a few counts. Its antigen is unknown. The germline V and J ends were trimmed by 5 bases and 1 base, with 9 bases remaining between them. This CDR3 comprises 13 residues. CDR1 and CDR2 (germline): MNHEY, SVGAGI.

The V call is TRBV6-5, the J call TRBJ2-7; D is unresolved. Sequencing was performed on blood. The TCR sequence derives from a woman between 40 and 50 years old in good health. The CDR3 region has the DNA TGTGCCAGCAGTCAGACGGTTTCCTACGAGCAGTACTTC. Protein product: CASSQTVSYEQYF.